The table lists the clone carrying this T cell receptor beta chain with a few counts. No antigen is known for it. The V gene's germline CDR1 is SGHRS and CDR2 YFSETQ. The CDR3 contains 15 residues. V was pared by 0 bases and J by 6 bases, with 3 bases of the junction left unmatched. Sequencing libraries for TCR beta were prepared with iRepertoire HTBI primers and Arm-PCR of CDR3 regions. TCRdb reprocessed the multiplex PCR reads via MiXCR and lists one record per CDR3 protein. The data contain almost 350,000 distinct CDR3 sequences, about 20% of them seen just once; the ten biggest clones take up about 29%. Described time point: persistent/refractory GD, antithyroid drugs over 5 years with positive TRAb. PBMC RNA served as the TCR library source. This sample stems from a study of regulatory T cells in long-lasting Graves disease. Study-level background: Positivity for TSH receptor antibodies plus over 5 years of antithyroid drugs meant persistent Graves' disease. Study-level points and caveats: It was in persistent disease that TRBV28, TRBJ1-2 and TRBJ2-5 were favored.

This receptor was taken from a female donor with Graves disease. Sequences were derived from peripheral blood mononuclear cells (PBMCs), sampled when the disease was refractory, from a patient treated with antithyroid drugs. V and J are TRBV5-1 and TRBJ2-2, with TRBD2 matching 9 bases. CDR3 protein: CASSLEAGGPGELFF. For the CDR3, the DNA is TGCGCCAGCAGCTTGGAGGCGGGAGGGCCCGGGGAGCTGTTTTTT.